These 20 T cell receptor beta chains originate from one sample sequenced in a study of beta chain features in type 1 diabetes. Expressed TCRB transcripts got sequenced, as all isolated RNA was reverse transcribed. TCRdb's table, derived via immunoSEQ multiplex PCR, lists solely in-frame clones and lacks some. The repertoire includes around 500,000 clones, around 28% of them detected once, and 0.05% to 0.07% sits in the top ten. The sequenced material came from naive CD4+ T cells from blood. All receptors come from a man aged 18 to 29 in good health.

This clone was counted between two and nine times. This rearrangement joins TRBV15 to TRBJ2-7; D not certain. The CDR3 consists of 15 residues. Trimming pared 0 bases from V and 3 bases from J, leaving 12 bases between. From germline, CDR1 is LNHNV and CDR2 YYDKDF (reference sequence). The CDR3 here is CATSREVGIIYEQYF. DNA for the CDR3: TGTGCCACCAGCAGAGAAGTAGGCATAATCTACGAGCAGTACTTC.

The chain carries TRBV9 and TRBJ2-5, with unresolved D. Trimming took 4 bases from V and 2 from J, leaving 12 bases between them. Germline CDR1 reads SGDLS; CDR2 reads YYNGEE. CDR3 length equals 14 residues. The CDR3 protein is CASSPPGLQETQYF. The CDR3 DNA sequence: TGTGCCAGCAGCCCCCCCGGGTTACAAGAGACCCAGTACTTC.

The chain recombines TRBV28 with TRBJ1-1, with 7 bases lining up with TRBD1. The CDR3 covers 14 residues. Germline CDR1 is MDHEN and CDR2 is SYDVKM. The V segment lost 6 bases and the J segment 4 bases; nucleotides outside the gene matches: 8. CDR3 amino acids: CASSAGQFSTEAFF. CDR3 DNA: TGTGCCAGCAGCGCGGGACAGTTTTCCACTGAAGCTTTCTTT.

The chain carries TRBV30 and TRBJ2-7; 13 nucleotides match TRBD2. Trimming at V came to 3 bases and at J to 8 bases, leaving 7 bases not matched to a gene. CDR1 and CDR2 (germline): GTSNPN, SVGIG (reference sequence). The CDR3 runs 14 residues. The CDR3 reads CAWRDSGTSGKQYF. In DNA form, the CDR3 reads TGTGCCTGGAGGGATTCCGGGACTAGCGGGAAGCAGTACTTC.

This clone has just a few counts. The J gene is TRBJ2-2, the V gene TRBV28; D perhaps matches TRBD2 (5 bases). Germline CDR1 reads MDHEN; CDR2 reads SYDVKM. The CDR3 has 15 amino acids. Trimming stripped 7 bases from V and 5 bases from J, with 17 bases between. CDR3 protein: CASNPSGIATGELFF. The CDR3 DNA reads as TGTGCCAGCAACCCGTCCGGGATTGCTACCGGGGAGCTGTTTTTT. The whole variable domain, remainder taken from reference TRBV28 and TRBJ2-2, is DVKVTQSSRYLVKRTGEKVFLECVQDMDHENMFWYRQDPGLGLRLIYFSYDVKMKEKGDIPEGYSVSREKKERFSLILESASTNQTSMYLCASNPSGIATGELFFGEGSRLTVL.

This rearrangement joins TRBV30 to TRBJ1-2; D is unresolved. The CDR3 sequence is 14 residues long. Between the trimmed V and J ends, which lost 5 bases and 4 bases, there was a span of 17 bases. CDR1 GTSNPN and CDR2 SVGIG come from the germline V gene (reference sequence). CDR3 loop: CAWGSGVGVYGYTF. Written as DNA, the CDR3 is TGTGCCTGGGGCTCCGGGGTCGGTGTCTATGGCTACACCTTC.

The genes are TRBV30 and TRBJ1-2; a weak D match, TRBD1 (6 bases). The V and J ends lost 2 bases and 4 bases respectively, with 14 bases between them. Germline loops: CDR1 GTSNPN, CDR2 SVGIG (reference sequence). The CDR3 spans 14 residues. The CDR3 loop reads CAWSPGHPFYGYTF. As DNA, the CDR3 is TGTGCCTGGAGTCCGGGACACCCCTTCTATGGCTACACCTTC.

V usage is TRBV30 and J usage is TRBJ2-7; D might be TRBD2 (6 bases). V was shortened by 1 base and J by 6 bases, with 13 bases between the two germline ends. There are 13 residues in the CDR3. Germline loops: CDR1 GTSNPN, CDR2 SVGIG (reference sequence). CDR3 residues: CAWSDGTVGEQYF. The CDR3 nucleotides are TGTGCCTGGAGTGACGGGACTGTGGGCGAGCAGTACTTC. The variable domain in full, completed from reference TRBV30 and TRBJ2-7, reads SQTIHQWPATLVQPVGSPLSLECTVEGTSNPNLYWYRQAAGRGLQLLFYSVGIGQISSEVPQNLSASRPQDRQFILSSKKLLLSDSGFYLCAWSDGTVGEQYFGPGTRLTVT.

This clone was observed a few times. CDR3 sequence (DNA): TGTGCCAGCAGCCTGGCAGAAGGCCAAAACATTCAGTACTTC. Its translation: CASSLAEGQNIQYF. The chain is built from TRBV7-9 and TRBJ2-4; D remains unclear. The germline gives CDR1 SEHNR, CDR2 FQNEAQ (reference sequence). This CDR3 contains 14 residues. V was pared by 5 bases and J by 5 bases, with 13 bases between.

This clone showed up just a few times. The V gene is TRBV5-6, the J gene TRBJ2-3; D not resolved. Germline V gene data show CDR1 as SGHDT and CDR2 as YYEEEE. This CDR3 is built from 14 residues. V shed 4 bases and J shed 3 bases, with 12 bases lying between them. The chain's CDR3 is CASSLDARTDTQYF. CDR3 bases: TGTGCCAGCAGCCTGGACGCCCGGACAGATACGCAGTATTTT.

Turning to this clone: Other DNA sequences within the sample encode an identical CDR3. This chain uses TRBV30 with TRBJ2-5; D not certain. The CDR3 loop spans 13 amino acids. Germline assignment: CDR1 GTSNPN and CDR2 SVGIG (reference sequence). V lost 3 bases and J lost 0, with 8 bases in between. The CDR3 coding sequence is TGTGCCTGGAGCGGTGGCTACCAAGAGACCCAGTACTTC. Translated: CAWSGGYQETQYF.

The genes are TRBV15 and TRBJ2-5; the D gene is possibly TRBD2 (6 bases). This CDR3 spans 15 amino acids. Germline assignment: CDR1 LNHNV and CDR2 YYDKDF (reference sequence). The ends were cut back, 1 base at V and 3 bases at J, with 12 bases in the middle. The CDR3 DNA reads TGTGCCACCAGCAGAGGAGGAGGGGACGAAGAGACCCAGTACTTC. Encoded protein: CATSRGGGDEETQYF.

The J gene is TRBJ2-7, the V gene TRBV25-1; 7 bases agree with TRBD2. CDR1 is MGHDK, CDR2 SYGVNS, per germline. J lost 2 bases, V lost 4 bases, and 5 bases had no gene match. The CDR3 covers 14 residues. The CDR3 sequence: CASSVAGATYEQYF. The CDR3 bases are TGTGCCAGCAGTGTCGCGGGAGCCACCTACGAGCAGTACTTC.

The chain combines TRBV9 with TRBJ2-1; 9 bases fit TRBD2. This CDR3 has 17 amino acids. CDR1 and CDR2 (germline): SGDLS, YYNGEE. The trim removed 0 bases at V and 2 bases at J, leaving 6 bases unmatched. The CDR3 protein is CASSVDGRLAAYNEQFF. Written as DNA, the CDR3 is TGTGCCAGCAGCGTAGATGGTCGACTAGCGGCCTACAATGAGCAGTTCTTC.

This clone appeared a few times. The chain carries TRBV11-3 and TRBJ2-3; a weak D match, TRBD2 (6 bases). Germline values: CDR1 SGHNT, CDR2 YENEEA. The V end lost 5 bases, the J end lost 2 bases, and 8 bases lay between the germline ends. The CDR3 has 13 residues. CDR3 loop: CASSVGLTDTQYF. In DNA, the CDR3 is TGTGCCAGCAGCGTGGGACTCACAGATACGCAGTATTTT.

This clone has only a few counts. The chain carries TRBV30 and TRBJ1-1, with a tentative D call TRBD1 (6 bases). V was cut by 5 bases and J by 1 base, with 11 bases left in between. The V gene's germline CDR1 is GTSNPN and CDR2 SVGIG (reference sequence). This CDR3 has 13 residues. Here the CDR3 DNA reads TGTGCCTGGTGCCTCAGGGGGAACACTGAAGCTTTCTTT. Protein product: CAWCLRGNTEAFF.

The J gene is TRBJ2-3, the V gene TRBV30; weak D call: TRBD2 (5 bases). Trimming shortened V by 0 bases and J by 1 base, and 17 bases separated the two germline ends. The CDR3 is made up of 17 amino acids. Germline CDR1 GTSNPN, CDR2 SVGIG (reference sequence). CDR3 loop: CAWSVGVTTAGTDTQYF. In DNA, the CDR3 is TGTGCCTGGAGTGTTGGCGTGACTACCGCTGGCACAGATACGCAGTATTTT.

The rearrangement links TRBV29-1 to TRBJ2-4; D remains ambiguous. Germline values: CDR1 SQVTM, CDR2 ANQGSEA. The V end was cut by 1 base, the J end by 1 base, with 8 bases between. The length of the CDR3 is 14 residues. CDR3 region: CSVEAQYAKNIQYF. DNA for the CDR3: TGCAGCGTTGAAGCACAGTACGCCAAAAACATTCAGTACTTC.

CDR3 nucleotide sequence: TGTGCCAGCAGCCAAGACCGGATCGAGACCCAGTACTTC. This sequence encodes CASSQDRIETQYF. V is TRBV4-2 and J is TRBJ2-5, with unresolved D. Deletions cut 0 bases from V and 5 bases from J, with 7 bases between. The CDR3 sequence is 13 residues long. The germline V gene has CDR1 LGHNA and CDR2 YNFKEQ.

In its sample, this clone was seen a few times. The chain uses TRBV4-3 and TRBJ2-3; D is ambiguous. V shed 0 bases and J shed 4 bases, with 2 bases lying between them. The CDR3 has 12 amino acids. Germline lookup yields CDR1 LGHNA and CDR2 YSLEER. The CDR3 is CASSQEADTQYF. The CDR3 DNA reads TGCGCCAGCAGCCAAGAGGCAGATACGCAGTATTTT.